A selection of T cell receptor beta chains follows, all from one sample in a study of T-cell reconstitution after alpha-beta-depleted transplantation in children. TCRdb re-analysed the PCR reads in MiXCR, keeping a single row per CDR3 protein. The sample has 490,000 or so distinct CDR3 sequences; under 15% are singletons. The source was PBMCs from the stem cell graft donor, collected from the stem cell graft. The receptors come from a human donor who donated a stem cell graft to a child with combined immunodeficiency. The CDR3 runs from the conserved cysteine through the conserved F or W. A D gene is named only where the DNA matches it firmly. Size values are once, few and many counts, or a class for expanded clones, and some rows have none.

CSAIPAVGSSYEQYF,TGCAGTGCTATCCCGGCGGTGGGGAGCTCCTACGAGCAGTACTTC,TRBV20-1,NA,TRBJ2-7,NA
CATSDLGDIGTEEKLFF,TGTGCCACCAGTGATTTAGGGGACATAGGGACCGAGGAAAAACTGTTTTTT,TRBV24-1,NA,TRBJ1-4,NA
CASSPGSGRFYEQFF,TGTGCCAGCTCACCAGGGAGCGGGAGGTTCTATGAGCAGTTCTTC,TRBV18,TRBD2,TRBJ2-1,few
CASSSGTGRMGTQYF,TGTGCCAGCAGCTCCGGGACAGGGAGGATGGGGACCCAGTACTTC,TRBV6-1,TRBD1,TRBJ2-5,NA
CAITAGSHEQFF,TGTGCCATAACCGCTGGATCCCATGAGCAGTTCTTC,TRBV11-3,NA,TRBJ2-1,few
CAIERFGSNEQFF,TGTGCCATAGAGAGATTCGGTTCTAATGAGCAGTTCTTC,TRBV10-3,NA,TRBJ2-1,few
CASSSDRKETQYF,TGTGCCAGCAGTTCTGACAGAAAAGAGACCCAGTACTTC,TRBV12-3/TRBV12-4,NA,TRBJ2-5,many
CATSEDRVVAEQFF,TGTGCCACCAGTGAGGACAGGGTCGTAGCTGAGCAGTTCTTC,TRBV24-1,TRBD1,TRBJ2-1,NA
CAARAGSYEQYF,TGTGCCGCCAGAGCGGGATCCTACGAGCAGTACTTC,TRBV28,TRBD2,TRBJ2-7,few
CASSFKGSHEQFF,TGCGCCAGCAGCTTCAAGGGTTCGCATGAGCAGTTCTTC,TRBV5-1,NA,TRBJ2-1,NA
CASSSYLGFYEQYF,TGTGCCAGCAGCTCTTACTTGGGCTTCTACGAGCAGTACTTC,TRBV7-9,NA,TRBJ2-7,NA
CASRALAGEVGEQFF,TGTGCCAGCAGGGCGCTAGCGGGAGAGGTGGGTGAGCAGTTCTTC,TRBV12-3/TRBV12-4,TRBD2,TRBJ2-1,NA
CATSDEPGGSYNEQFF,TGTGCCACCAGTGACGAACCAGGGGGGTCCTACAATGAGCAGTTCTTC,TRBV24-1,NA,TRBJ2-1,NA
CASTPGQVNSPLHF,TGTGCCAGCACCCCGGGTCAGGTTAATTCACCCCTCCACTTT,TRBV28,NA,TRBJ1-6,few
CASSFNPGDPTKQYF,TGTGCCAGCAGTTTTAACCCGGGAGACCCTACGAAGCAGTACTTC,TRBV12-3/TRBV12-4,NA,TRBJ2-7,many
CASSQGIGDGTNEKLFF,TGCGCCAGCAGCCAAGGAATAGGCGATGGAACTAATGAAAAACTGTTTTTT,TRBV4-3,NA,TRBJ1-4,NA
CASSPGQGPGNEQFF,TGTGCCAGCTCACCGGGACAGGGGCCGGGGAATGAGCAGTTCTTC,TRBV18,TRBD1,TRBJ2-1,few
CASSRGSSGNTIYF,TGTGCCAGCAGCAGGGGCTCCTCTGGAAACACCATATATTTT,TRBV9,NA,TRBJ1-3,few
CSAYSPRKSSYEQYF,TGCAGTGCTTACTCTCCTAGAAAGAGCTCCTACGAGCAGTACTTC,TRBV20-1,NA,TRBJ2-7,few
CASSQMDRAPGANVLTF,TGTGCCAGCAGCCAGATGGACAGGGCTCCTGGGGCCAACGTCCTGACTTTC,TRBV3-1,TRBD1,TRBJ2-6,once
CASTHPRGGTEAFF,TGTGCCAGCACTCACCCCAGGGGGGGCACTGAAGCTTTCTTT,TRBV12-3/TRBV12-4,TRBD1,TRBJ1-1,NA
CASTSDGRGQYF,TGTGCCAGCACTTCGGACGGACGGGGCCAGTACTTC,TRBV12-3/TRBV12-4,NA,TRBJ2-5,many
CATSVSGGHPSTDTQYF,TGTGCCACCAGTGTCAGCGGGGGACACCCTAGCACAGATACGCAGTATTTT,TRBV24-1,TRBD2,TRBJ2-3,NA
CASSRQGSGNEKLFF,TGTGCCAGCAGCCGACAGGGGTCGGGTAATGAAAAACTGTTTTTT,TRBV4-2,TRBD1,TRBJ1-4,many
CASSLAGTSGSSLYEQYF,TGTGCCAGCAGCTTGGCCGGGACTAGCGGGAGCTCCCTCTACGAGCAGTACTTC,TRBV5-5,TRBD2,TRBJ2-7,NA
CASSEYKNTEAFF,TGTGCCAGCAGTGAGTACAAGAACACTGAAGCTTTCTTT,TRBV2,NA,TRBJ1-1,NA